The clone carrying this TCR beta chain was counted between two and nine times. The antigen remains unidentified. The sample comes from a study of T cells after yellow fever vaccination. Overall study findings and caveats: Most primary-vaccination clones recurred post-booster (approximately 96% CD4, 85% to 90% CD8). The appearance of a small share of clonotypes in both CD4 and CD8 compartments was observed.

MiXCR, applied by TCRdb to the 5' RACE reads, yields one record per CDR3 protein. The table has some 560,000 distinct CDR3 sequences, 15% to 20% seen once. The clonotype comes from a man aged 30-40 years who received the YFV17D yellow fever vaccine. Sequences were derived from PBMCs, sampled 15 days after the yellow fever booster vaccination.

CDR3 residues: CSVDGETYNEQFF. CDR3 DNA: TGCAGCGTTGATGGGGAAACCTACAATGAGCAGTTCTTC. V and J are TRBV29-1 and TRBJ2-1; D unresolved. This CDR3 region has 13 residues. Trimming pared 3 bases from V and 2 bases from J, leaving 8 bases between. The germline V gene encodes CDR1 SQVTM and CDR2 ANQGSEA.